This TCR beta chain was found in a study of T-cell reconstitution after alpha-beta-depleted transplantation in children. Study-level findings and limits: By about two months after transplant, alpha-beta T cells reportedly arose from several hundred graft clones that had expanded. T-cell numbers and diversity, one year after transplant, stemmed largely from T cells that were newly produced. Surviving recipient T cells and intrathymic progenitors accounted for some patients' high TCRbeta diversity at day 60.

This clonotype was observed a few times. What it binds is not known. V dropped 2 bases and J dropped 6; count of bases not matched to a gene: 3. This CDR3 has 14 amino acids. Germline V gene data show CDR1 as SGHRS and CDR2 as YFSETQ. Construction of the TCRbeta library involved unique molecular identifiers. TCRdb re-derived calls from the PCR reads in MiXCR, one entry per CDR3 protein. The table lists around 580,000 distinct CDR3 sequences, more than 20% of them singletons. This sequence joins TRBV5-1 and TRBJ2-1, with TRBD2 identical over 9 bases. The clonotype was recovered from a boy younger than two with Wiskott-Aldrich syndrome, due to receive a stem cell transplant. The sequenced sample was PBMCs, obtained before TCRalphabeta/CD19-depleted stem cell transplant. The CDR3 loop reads CASSFISGSNEQFF. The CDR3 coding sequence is TGCGCCAGCAGCTTTATTAGCGGGAGCAATGAGCAGTTCTTC.